The clone carrying this T cell receptor beta chain showed up just once. Its target is unknown. V lost 5 bases and J lost 0; bases outside the gene matches: 8. This CDR3 has 17 amino acids. Germline loops: CDR1 SGHTA, CDR2 FQGTGA. The sample belongs to a study of radiotherapy plus CTLA-4 blockade in lung cancer. Whole-study context: Objective response was observed in roughly 20% of patients, and disease control in 30% to 35%.

Clones were read by immunoSEQ multiplex PCR, and TCRdb kept only the in-frame ones, dropping some. Of 90,000 or so clones in the sample, under 90% were seen once. Enrolled patients, whose metastatic non-small-cell lung cancer was chemo-refractory, received focal radiation plus CTLA-4 blockade with ipilimumab. Study outcomes and limitations: Tumor-origin TCR clones grew in blood after radiotherapy plus ipilimumab. Best predicting response, reportedly, were early blood T cell clone dynamics, with interferon-beta.

This sequence was found in a human donor with non-small cell lung cancer who had stable disease on radiotherapy plus ipilimumab. Sequencing was performed on peripheral blood, taken from a patient treated with radiotherapy plus ipilimumab. V and J are TRBV7-3 and TRBJ2-3, with TRBD2 matching 10 bases. Written as DNA, the CDR3 is TGTGCCAGCAGCCCCATCGGTAGCGGGAGGAGCACAGATACGCAGTATTTT. Protein product: CASSPIGSGRSTDTQYF.